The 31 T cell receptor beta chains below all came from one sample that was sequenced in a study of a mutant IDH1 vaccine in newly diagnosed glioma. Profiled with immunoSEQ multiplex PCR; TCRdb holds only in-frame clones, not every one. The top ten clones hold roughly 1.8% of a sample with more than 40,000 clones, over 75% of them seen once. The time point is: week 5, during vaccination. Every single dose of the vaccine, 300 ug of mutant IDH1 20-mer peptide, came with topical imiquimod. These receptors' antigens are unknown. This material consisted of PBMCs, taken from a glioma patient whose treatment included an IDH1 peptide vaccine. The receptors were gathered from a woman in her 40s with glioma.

This chain's CDR3 is CASSQDDWRNEQYF. In DNA form, the CDR3 reads TGCGCCAGCAGCCAAGATGATTGGCGGAACGAGCAGTACTTC. The rearrangement uses TRBV4-3 and TRBJ2-7; unclear D gene. The CDR3 spans 14 residues. The germline V gene encodes CDR1 LGHNA and CDR2 YSLEER. Trimming cost V 0 bases and J 5 bases, with 11 bases left between them.

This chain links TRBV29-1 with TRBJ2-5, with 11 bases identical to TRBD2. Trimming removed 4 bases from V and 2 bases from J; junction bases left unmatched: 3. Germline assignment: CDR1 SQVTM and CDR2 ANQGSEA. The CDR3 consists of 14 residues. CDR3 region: CSVAGTSGQETQYF. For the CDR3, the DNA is TGCAGCGTTGCTGGGACTAGCGGACAAGAGACCCAGTACTTC.

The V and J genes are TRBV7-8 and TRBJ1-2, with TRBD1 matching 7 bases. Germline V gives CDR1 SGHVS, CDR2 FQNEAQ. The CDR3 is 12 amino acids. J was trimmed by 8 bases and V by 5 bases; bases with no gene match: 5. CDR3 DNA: TGTGCCAGCAGCCACGACAGGGAGGGCTACACCTTC. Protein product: CASSHDREGYTF.

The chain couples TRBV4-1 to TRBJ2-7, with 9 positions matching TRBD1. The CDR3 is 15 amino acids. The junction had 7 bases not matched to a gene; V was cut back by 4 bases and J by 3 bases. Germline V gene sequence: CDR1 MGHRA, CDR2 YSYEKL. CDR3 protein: CASSRSGQGNYEQYF. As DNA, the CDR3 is TGCGCCAGCAGCCGGTCCGGACAGGGGAACTACGAGCAGTACTTC.

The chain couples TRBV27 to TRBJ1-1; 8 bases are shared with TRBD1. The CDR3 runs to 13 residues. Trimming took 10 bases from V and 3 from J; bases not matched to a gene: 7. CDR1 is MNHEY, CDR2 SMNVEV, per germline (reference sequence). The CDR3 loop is CATQNRGDTEAFF. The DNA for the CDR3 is TGTGCCACCCAAAACAGGGGGGACACTGAAGCTTTCTTT.

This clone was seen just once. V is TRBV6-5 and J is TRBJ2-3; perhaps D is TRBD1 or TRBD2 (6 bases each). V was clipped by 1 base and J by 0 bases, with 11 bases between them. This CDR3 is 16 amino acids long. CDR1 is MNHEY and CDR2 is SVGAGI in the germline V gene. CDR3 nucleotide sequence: TGTGCCAGCAGTTACTTCGGGGGCGGGAGCACAGATACGCAGTATTTT. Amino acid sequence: CASSYFGGGSTDTQYF.

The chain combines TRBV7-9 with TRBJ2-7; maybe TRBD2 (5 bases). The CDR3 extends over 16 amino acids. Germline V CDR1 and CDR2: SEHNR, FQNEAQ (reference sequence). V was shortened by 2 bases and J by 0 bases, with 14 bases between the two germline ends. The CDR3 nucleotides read TGTGCCAGCAGCTTACGAACCCGGGGTTACTCCTACGAGCAGTACTTC. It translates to CASSLRTRGYSYEQYF.

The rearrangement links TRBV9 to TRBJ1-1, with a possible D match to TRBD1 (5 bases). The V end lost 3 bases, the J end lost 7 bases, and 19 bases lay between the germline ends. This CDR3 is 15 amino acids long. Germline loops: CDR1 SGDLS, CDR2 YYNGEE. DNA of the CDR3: TGTGCCAGCAGCGCCTCCGGGACCCCGGGTGATGAAGCTTTCTTT. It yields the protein CASSASGTPGDEAFF. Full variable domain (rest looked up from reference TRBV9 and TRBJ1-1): DSGVTQTPKHLITATGQRVTLRCSPRSGDLSVYWYQQSLDQGLQFLIQYYNGEERAKGNILERFSAQQFPDLHSELNLSSLELGDSALYFCASSASGTPGDEAFFGQGTRLTVV.

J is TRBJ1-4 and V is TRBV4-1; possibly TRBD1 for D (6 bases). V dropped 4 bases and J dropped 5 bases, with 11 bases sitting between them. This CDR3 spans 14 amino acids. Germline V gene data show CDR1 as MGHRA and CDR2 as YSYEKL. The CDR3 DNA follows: TGCGCCAGCAGCCCCCTACAGGGAAATGAAAAACTGTTTTTT. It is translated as CASSPLQGNEKLFF.

CDR3 sequence (DNA): TGCGCCAGCAGTGGGACGACAGGGGCGTCCTACAATGAGCAGTTCTTC. Translating gives CASSGTTGASYNEQFF. The chain uses TRBV10-1 and TRBJ2-1; 8 nucleotides align to TRBD1. Germline CDR1 reads WNHNN; CDR2 reads SYGVQD (reference sequence). The CDR3 spans 16 residues. The V gene end was trimmed by 4 bases and the J gene end by 1 base; junction bases not matched to a gene: 6.

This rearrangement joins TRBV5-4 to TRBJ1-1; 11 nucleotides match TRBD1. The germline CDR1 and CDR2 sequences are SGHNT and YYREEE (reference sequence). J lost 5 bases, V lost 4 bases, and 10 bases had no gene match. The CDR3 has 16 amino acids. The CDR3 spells CASSKTGQGAHTEAFF. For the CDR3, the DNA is TGTGCCAGCAGCAAGACAGGACAGGGGGCGCATACTGAAGCTTTCTTT.

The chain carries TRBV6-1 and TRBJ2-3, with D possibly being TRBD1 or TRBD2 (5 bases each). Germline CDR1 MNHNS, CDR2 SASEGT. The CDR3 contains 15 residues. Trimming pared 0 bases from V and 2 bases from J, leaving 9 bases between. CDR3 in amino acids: CASSEAWGFTDTQYF. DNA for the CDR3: TGTGCCAGCAGTGAAGCTTGGGGGTTCACAGATACGCAGTATTTT.

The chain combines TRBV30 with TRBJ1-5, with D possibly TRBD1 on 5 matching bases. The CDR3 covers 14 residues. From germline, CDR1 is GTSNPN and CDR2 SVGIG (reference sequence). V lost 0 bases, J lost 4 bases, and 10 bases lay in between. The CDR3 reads CAWSVSGPNQPQHF. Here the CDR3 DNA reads TGTGCCTGGAGTGTTTCGGGACCTAATCAGCCCCAGCATTTT.

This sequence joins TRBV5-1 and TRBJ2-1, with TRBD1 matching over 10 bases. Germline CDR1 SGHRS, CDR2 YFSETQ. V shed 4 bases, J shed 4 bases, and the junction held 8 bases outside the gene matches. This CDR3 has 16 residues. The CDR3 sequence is CASSPGDRGLYNEQFF. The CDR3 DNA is TGCGCCAGCAGCCCGGGGGACAGGGGATTATACAATGAGCAGTTCTTC.

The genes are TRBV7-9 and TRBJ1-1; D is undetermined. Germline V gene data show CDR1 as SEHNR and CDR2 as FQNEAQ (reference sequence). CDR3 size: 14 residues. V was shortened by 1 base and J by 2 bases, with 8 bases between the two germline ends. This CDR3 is CASSLVAGNTEAFF. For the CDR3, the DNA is TGTGCCAGCAGCTTAGTGGCAGGTAACACTGAAGCTTTCTTT.

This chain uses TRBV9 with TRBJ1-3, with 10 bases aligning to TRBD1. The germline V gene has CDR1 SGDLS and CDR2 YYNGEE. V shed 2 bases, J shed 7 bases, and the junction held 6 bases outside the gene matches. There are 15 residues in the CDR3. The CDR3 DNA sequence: TGTGCCAGCAGCGTGGGACAGGGGTTAGATAACACCATATATTTT. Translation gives CASSVGQGLDNTIYF.

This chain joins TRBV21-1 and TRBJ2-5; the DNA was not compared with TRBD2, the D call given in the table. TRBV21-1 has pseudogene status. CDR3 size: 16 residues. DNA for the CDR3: TGTGCCAGCAGCCAATCTAGAGGGGAGGTACAAGAGACCCAGTACTTC. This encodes CASSQSRGEVQETQYF.

The CDR3 nucleotides read TGTGCCAGTAGTAAGGGGAGGCAGGGGGCCGGTCAGCCCCAGCATTTT. Protein: CASSKGRQGAGQPQHF. The chain employs TRBV19 and TRBJ1-5; 8 bases map to TRBD1. Germline assignment: CDR1 LNHDA and CDR2 SQIVND (reference sequence). With V trimmed by 4 bases and J by 6 bases, 11 bases remained unmatched. The CDR3 sequence is 16 residues long.

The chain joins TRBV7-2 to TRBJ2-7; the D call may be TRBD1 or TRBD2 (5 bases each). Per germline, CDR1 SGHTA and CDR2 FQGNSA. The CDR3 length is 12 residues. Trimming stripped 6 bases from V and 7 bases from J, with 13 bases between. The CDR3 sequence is CASSGPGPEQYF. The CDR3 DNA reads TGTGCCAGCAGTGGGCCGGGGCCGGAGCAGTACTTC.

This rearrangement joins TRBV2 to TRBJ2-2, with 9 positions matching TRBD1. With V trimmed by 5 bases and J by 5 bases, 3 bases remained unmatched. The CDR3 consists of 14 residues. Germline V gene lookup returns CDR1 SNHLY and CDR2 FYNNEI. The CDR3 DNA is TGTGCCAGCAGTTCCGGGACAGGGACCGGGGAGCTGTTTTTT. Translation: CASSSGTGTGELFF.

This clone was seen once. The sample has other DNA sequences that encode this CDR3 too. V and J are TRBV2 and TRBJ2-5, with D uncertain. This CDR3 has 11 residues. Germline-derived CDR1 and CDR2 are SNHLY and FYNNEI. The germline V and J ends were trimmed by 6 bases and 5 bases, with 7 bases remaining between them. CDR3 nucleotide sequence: TGTGCCAGCAGCCCACAGGAGACCCAGTACTTC. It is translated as CASSPQETQYF. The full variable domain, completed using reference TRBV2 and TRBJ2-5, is EPEVTQTPSHQVTQMGQEVILRCVPISNHLYFYWYRQILGQKVEFLVSFYNNEISEKSEIFDDQFSVERPDGSNFTLKIRSTKLEDSAMYFCASSPQETQYFGPGTRLLVL.

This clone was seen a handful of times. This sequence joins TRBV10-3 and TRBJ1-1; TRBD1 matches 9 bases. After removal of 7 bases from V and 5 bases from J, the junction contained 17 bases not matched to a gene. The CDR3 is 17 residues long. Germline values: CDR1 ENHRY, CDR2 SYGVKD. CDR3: CAIIATRDRVNRTEAFF. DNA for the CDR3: TGTGCCATCATCGCTACCCGGGACAGGGTTAATCGGACTGAAGCTTTCTTT.

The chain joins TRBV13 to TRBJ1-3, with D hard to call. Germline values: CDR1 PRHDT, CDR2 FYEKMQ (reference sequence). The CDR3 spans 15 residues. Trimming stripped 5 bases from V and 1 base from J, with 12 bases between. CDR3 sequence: CASSPPRPSGNTIYF. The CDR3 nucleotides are TGTGCCAGCAGCCCACCGAGACCTTCTGGAAACACCATATATTTT. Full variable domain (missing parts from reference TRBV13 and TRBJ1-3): AAGVIQSPRHLIKEKRETATLKCYPIPRHDTVYWYQQGPGQDPQFLISFYEKMQSDKGSIPDRFSAQQFSDYHSELNMSSLELGDSALYFCASSPPRPSGNTIYFGEGSWLTVV.

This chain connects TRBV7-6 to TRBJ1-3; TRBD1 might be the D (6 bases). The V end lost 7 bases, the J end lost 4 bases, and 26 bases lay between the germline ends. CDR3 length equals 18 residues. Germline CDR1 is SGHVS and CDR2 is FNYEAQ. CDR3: CASILPTGGRGSGNTIYF. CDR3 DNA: TGTGCCAGCATCCTTCCGACCGGGGGGCGGGGGTCCGGAAACACCATATATTTT.

The CDR3 DNA sequence: TGTGCCAGCAGTTACACAATGACAGGGGAGGCCTACGAGCAGTACTTC. Translated, it gives CASSYTMTGEAYEQYF. The chain recombines TRBV6-6 with TRBJ2-7; 8 nucleotides align to TRBD1. V dropped 2 bases and J dropped 2; count of bases not matched to a gene: 8. The CDR3 has 16 residues. In germline, CDR1 is MNHNY, CDR2 SVGAGI (reference sequence).

Here the CDR3 reads CAWYDGYEQYF. CDR3 nucleotide sequence: TGTGCCTGGTATGACGGATACGAGCAGTACTTC. V usage is TRBV30 and J usage is TRBJ2-7; D call uncertain. Germline V gene sequence: CDR1 GTSNPN, CDR2 SVGIG (reference sequence). Trimming pared 5 bases from V and 4 bases from J, leaving 9 bases between. The CDR3 covers 11 residues.

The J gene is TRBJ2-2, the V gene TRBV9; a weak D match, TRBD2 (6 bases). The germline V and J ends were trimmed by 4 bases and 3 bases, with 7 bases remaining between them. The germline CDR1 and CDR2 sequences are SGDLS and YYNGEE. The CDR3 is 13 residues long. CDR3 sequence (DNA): TGTGCCAGCAGCAGCGGGTACACCGGGGAGCTGTTTTTT. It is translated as CASSSGYTGELFF.

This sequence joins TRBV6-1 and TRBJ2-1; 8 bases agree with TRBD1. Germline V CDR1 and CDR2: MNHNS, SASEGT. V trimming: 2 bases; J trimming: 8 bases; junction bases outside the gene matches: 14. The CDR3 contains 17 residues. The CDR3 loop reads CASSETTGNRGNDEQFF. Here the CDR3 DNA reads TGTGCCAGCAGTGAAACGACGGGGAACAGGGGGAACGATGAGCAGTTCTTC.

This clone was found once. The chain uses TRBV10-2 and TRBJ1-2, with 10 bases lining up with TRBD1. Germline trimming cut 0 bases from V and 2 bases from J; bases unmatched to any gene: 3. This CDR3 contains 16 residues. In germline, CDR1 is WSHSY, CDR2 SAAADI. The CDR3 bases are TGCGCCAGCAGTGAGTCCGGACAGGGGGGAAACTATGGCTACACCTTC. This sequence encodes CASSESGQGGNYGYTF.

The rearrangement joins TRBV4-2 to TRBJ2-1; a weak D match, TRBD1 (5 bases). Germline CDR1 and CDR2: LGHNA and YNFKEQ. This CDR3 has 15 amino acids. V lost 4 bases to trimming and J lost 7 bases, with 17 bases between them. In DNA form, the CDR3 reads TGTGCCAGCAGCCCCATTGGGTCCCGACAGAATGAGCAGTTCTTC. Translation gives CASSPIGSRQNEQFF.

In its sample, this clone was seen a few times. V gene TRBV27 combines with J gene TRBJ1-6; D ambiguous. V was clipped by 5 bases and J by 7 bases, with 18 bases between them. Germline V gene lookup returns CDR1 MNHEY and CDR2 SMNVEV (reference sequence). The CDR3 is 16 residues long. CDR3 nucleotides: TGTGCCAGCAGTATCCGGGCCCAGACGGGGAATTCACCCCTCCACTTT. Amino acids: CASSIRAQTGNSPLHF.